These T cell receptor beta chains were read from a single sample in a study of blood T cell repertoires in COVID-19. Profiling relied on immunoSEQ multiplex PCR, and the TCRdb table lists in-frame clones only, not all of them. The sample has about 120,000 clones; around 79% are singletons. Sequenced material: peripheral blood. Source of these receptors: a man aged 45-65 years with acute or convalescent COVID-19. Both conserved end residues are part of each CDR3. Size tells how often a clone was seen (once, few, many) or the class of an expanded clone, and some rows leave it out.

size,V,CDR3
NA,TRBV30,CAWSAPKFTGTGGDTQYF
NA,TRBV5-1,CASSLNRLGRTNTEAFF
NA,TRBV28,CASQRDQETQYF
NA,TRBV7-9,CASSRQGKTYEQYF
NA,TRBV10-3,CAISGVRGNEQFF
NA,TRBV6-5,CASSASGGELFF
once,TRBV5-1,CASSRGYYEQYF
few,TRBV6-5,CASSLHLTGGSPLHF
NA,TRBV19,CASAFWTGVGRDTDTQYF
few,TRBV5-8,CASSLGQGAAYEQFF
NA,TRBV12-5,CASGSTGAYGYTF
NA,TRBV6-4,CASSERTGGGGYTF
once,TRBV7-6,CASSSAGGSNQPQHF
NA,TRBV11-2,CASSLELAGASEQYF
many,TRBV14,CASSRTGTGKNSPLHF
few,TRBV7-6,CASSDAPRPAEGNQPQHF
NA,TRBV6-6,CASSPVSGELFF
NA,TRBV6-4,CASSEGSDSYEQYF
NA,TRBV4-1,CASSQDEKDRNSPLHF
NA,TRBV30,CAWSWGGLGNQPQHF
NA,TRBV11-2,CASRRDSPEAFF
NA,TRBV14,CASSQVRTSGNNEQFF
few,TRBV2,CASRTGEGGELFF
NA,TRBV9,CASSVDGGANNEQFF
NA,TRBV7-2,CASSWRDRGTYEQYF
few,TRBV2,CATLRSQSQETQYF
few,TRBV19,CASSQTKYNEQFF
NA,TRBV7-2,CASSLVSTKNEQFF
NA,TRBV7-6,CASSPGGTVYNEQFF
few,TRBV20-1,CSASRGGRSYNEQFF
NA,TRBV18,CASSSTRGLDTEAFF
NA,TRBV6-6,CASSYGGSPYEQYF
NA,TRBV7-2,CASSLVHSGTGVEQYF
NA,TRBV18,CASSPRPGLDTEAFF
NA,TRBV4-2,CASSPGNFEAFF
NA,TRBV9,CASSVLAGRTDTQYF
NA,TRBV11-2,CASRSGTGAGTEAFF
NA,TRBV29-1,CSVDRPGSTDTQYF
NA,TRBV28,CASRTGGRDQPQHF